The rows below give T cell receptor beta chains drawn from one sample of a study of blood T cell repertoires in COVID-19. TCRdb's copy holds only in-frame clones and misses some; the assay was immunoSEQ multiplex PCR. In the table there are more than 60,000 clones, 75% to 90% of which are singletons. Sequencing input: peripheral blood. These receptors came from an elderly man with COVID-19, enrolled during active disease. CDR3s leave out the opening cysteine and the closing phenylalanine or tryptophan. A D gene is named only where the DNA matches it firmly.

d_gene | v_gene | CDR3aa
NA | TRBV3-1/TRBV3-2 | ASSPITLKTQY
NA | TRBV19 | ASSVKETQY
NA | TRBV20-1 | SASPRQETQY
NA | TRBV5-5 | ASSEIGGQETQY
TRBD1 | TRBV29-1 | SVTRDSLYEQY
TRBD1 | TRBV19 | ASSKTGGATDTQY
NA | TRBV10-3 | AITSGAATEAF
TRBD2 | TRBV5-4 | ASSLAGGLLNEQF
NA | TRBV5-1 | ASSKDRNTGELF
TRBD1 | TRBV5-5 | ASSSTGSNYEQY
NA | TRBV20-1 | SAENYGYT
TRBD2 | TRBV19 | ASTGGGPNEQF
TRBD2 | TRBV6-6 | ASRPGTTLYEQY
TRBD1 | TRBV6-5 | ASSYSTGYYGYT
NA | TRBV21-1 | ASSKASGSTSYEQY
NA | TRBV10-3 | AISEDEGAEAF
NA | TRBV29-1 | SVDEAGVGKNTEAF
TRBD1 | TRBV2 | ASMYRGGDSPLH
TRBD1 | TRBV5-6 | ASSLEEVGGWVGYT
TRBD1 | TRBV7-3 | ASRSTGTASYEQY
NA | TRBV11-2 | ASSFIGTPNSPLH
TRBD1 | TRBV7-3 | ASSLRFGGDRGSSPLH
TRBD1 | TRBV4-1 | ASSQARGSGGNTIY
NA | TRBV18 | ASSYEQGSTEAF
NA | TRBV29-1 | SVAENSNQPQH
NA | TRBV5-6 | ASSLRMTNQPQH
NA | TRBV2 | ASSPGGDQPQH
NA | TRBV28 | ASSNWGDGLHNEQF
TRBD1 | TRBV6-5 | ASRRTGRNEQY
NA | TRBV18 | ATSPGETQY
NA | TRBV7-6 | ASSIDRLTDTQY
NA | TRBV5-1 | ASSGGGAQGTEAF
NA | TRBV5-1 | ASSLGAGVGDTQY
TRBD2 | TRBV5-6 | ASSLGGLAGTDTQY
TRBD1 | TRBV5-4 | ASSPGTAKMQETQY
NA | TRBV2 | ASSVQGSGELF